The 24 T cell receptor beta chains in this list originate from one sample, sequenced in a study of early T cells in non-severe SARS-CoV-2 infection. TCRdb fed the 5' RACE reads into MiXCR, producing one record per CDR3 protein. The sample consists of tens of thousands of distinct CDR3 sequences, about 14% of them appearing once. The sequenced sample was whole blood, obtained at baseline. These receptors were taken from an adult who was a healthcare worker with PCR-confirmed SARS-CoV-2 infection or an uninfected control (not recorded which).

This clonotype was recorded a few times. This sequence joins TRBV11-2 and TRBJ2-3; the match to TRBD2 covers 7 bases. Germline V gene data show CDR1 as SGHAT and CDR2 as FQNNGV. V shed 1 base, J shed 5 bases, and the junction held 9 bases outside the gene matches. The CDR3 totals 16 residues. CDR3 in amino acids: CASSLGLAVRGDTQYF. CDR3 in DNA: TGTGCCAGCAGCTTAGGGCTAGCGGTGCGTGGAGATACGCAGTATTTT.

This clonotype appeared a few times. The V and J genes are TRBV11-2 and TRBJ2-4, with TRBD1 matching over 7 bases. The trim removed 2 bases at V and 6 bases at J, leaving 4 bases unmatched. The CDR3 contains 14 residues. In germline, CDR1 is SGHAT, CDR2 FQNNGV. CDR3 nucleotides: TGTGCCAGCAGCTTATCAGGGGGTGGAAACATTCAGTACTTC. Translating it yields CASSLSGGGNIQYF.

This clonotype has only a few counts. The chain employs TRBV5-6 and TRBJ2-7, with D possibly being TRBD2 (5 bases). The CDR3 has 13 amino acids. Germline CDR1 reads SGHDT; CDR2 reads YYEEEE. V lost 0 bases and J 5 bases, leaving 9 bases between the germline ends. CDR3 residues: CASSLGGRNEQYF. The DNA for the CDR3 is TGTGCCAGCAGCTTGGGTGGGAGAAACGAGCAGTACTTC. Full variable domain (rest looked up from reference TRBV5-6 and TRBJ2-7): DAGVTQSPTHLIKTRGQQVTLRCSPKSGHDTVSWYQQALGQGPQFIFQYYEEEERQRGNFPDRFSGHQFPNYSSELNVNALLLGDSALYLCASSLGGRNEQYFGPGTRLTVT.

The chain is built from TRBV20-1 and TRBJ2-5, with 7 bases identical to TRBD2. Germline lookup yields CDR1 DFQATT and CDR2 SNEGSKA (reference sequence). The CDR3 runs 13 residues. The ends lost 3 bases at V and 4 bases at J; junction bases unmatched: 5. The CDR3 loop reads CSARVLARETQYF. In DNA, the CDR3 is TGCAGTGCTAGGGTACTAGCGCGAGAGACCCAGTACTTC.

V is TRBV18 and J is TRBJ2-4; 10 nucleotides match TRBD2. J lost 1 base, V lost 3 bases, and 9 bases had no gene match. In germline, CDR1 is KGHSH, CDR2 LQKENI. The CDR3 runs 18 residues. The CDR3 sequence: CASSPVLAGGGAKNIQYF. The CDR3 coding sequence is TGTGCCAGCTCACCCGTATTAGCGGGAGGCGGGGCCAAAAACATTCAGTACTTC.

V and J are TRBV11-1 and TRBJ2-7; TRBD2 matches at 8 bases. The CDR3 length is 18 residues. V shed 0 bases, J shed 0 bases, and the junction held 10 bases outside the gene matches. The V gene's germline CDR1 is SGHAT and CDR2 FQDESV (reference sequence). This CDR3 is CASSLAPLSGASSYEQYF. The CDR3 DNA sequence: TGTGCCAGCAGCTTAGCTCCCCTTAGCGGGGCCAGCTCCTACGAGCAGTACTTC.

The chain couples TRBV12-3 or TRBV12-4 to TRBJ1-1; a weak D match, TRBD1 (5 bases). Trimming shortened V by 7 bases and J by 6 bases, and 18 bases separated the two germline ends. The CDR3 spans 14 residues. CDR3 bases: TGTGCCAGCATCCTCGACAGCTACAACGCTGAAGCTTTCTTT. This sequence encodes CASILDSYNAEAFF.

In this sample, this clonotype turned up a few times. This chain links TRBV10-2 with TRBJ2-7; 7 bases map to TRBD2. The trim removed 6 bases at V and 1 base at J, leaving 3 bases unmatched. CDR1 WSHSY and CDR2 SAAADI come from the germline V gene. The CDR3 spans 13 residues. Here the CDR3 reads CASSTGGSYEQYF. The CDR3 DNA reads TGCGCCAGCAGCACGGGGGGATCCTACGAGCAGTACTTC.

CDR3 sequence (DNA): TGTGCCAGCAGCTTAGATCGGCGGTATGGCTACACCTTC. Encoded protein: CASSLDRRYGYTF. The chain has TRBV7-2 and TRBJ1-2, with D unresolved. CDR3 length equals 13 residues. The V and J ends lost 1 base and 5 bases respectively, with 8 bases between them. Germline loops: CDR1 SGHTA, CDR2 FQGNSA.

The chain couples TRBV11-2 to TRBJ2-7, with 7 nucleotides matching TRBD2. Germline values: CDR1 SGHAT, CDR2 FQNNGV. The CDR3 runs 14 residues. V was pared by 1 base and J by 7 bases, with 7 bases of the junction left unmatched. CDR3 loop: CASSLVMGGWEQYF. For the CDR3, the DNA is TGTGCCAGCAGCTTAGTGATGGGAGGGTGGGAGCAGTACTTC.

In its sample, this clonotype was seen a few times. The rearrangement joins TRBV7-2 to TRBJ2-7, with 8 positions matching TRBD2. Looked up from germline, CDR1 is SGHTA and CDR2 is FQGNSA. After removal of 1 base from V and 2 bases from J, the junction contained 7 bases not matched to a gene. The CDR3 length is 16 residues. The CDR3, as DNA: TGTGCCAGCAGCTTAGGCGCGGGAGGCCCCCCCTACGAGCAGTACTTC. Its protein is CASSLGAGGPPYEQYF.

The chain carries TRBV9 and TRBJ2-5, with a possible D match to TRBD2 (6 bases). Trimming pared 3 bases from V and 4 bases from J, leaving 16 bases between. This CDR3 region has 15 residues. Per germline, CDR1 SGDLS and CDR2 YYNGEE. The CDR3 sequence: CASSEPGGLGETQYF. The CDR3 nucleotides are TGTGCCAGCAGCGAACCTGGGGGACTTGGAGAGACCCAGTACTTC.

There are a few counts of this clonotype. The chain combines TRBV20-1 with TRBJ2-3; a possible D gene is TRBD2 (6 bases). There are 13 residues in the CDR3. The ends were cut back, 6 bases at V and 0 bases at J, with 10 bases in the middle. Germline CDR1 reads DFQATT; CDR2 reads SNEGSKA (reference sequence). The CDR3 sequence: CSAGSGSTDTQYF. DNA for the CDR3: TGCAGTGCCGGAAGCGGGAGCACAGATACGCAGTATTTT.

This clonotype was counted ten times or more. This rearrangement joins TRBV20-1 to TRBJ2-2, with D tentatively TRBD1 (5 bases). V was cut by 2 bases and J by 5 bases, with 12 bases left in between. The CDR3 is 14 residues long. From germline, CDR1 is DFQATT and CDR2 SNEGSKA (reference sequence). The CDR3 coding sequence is TGCAGTGCTAGAAGGGGTAGCATTACCGGGGAGCTGTTTTTT. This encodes CSARRGSITGELFF.

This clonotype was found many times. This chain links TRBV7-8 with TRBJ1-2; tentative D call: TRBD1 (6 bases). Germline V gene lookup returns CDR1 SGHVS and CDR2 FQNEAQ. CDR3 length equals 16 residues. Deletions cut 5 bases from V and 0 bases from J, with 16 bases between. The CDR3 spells CASSPYRVISNYGYTF. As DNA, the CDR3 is TGTGCCAGCAGCCCATACAGGGTCATATCTAACTATGGCTACACCTTC.

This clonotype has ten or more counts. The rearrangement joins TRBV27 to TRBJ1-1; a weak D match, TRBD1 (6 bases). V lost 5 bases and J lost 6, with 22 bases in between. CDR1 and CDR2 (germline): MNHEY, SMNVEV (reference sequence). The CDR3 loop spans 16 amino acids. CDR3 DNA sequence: TGTGCCAGCAGTCCGCTCTCAGGGGAGCGTAGCGCTGAAGCTTTCTTT. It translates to CASSPLSGERSAEAFF.

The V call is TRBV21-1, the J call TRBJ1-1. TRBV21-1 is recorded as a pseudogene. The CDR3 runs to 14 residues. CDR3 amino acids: CASSKRSGQSEAFF. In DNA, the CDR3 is TGTGCCAGCAGCAAACGTAGTGGGCAAAGTGAAGCTTTCTTT.

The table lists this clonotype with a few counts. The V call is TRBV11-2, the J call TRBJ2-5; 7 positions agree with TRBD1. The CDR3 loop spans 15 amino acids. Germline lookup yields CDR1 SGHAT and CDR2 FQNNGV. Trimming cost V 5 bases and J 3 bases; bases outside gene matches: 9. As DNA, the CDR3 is TGTGCCAGCAGCCCCCAACCGGGACAGAAAGAGACCCAGTACTTC. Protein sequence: CASSPQPGQKETQYF.

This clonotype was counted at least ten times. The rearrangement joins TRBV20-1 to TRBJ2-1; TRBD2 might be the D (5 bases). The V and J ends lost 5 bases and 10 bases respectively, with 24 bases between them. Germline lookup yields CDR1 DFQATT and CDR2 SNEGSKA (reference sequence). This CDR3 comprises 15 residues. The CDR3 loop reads CSAPDWTVESGEQFF. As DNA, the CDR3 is TGCAGTGCTCCCGACTGGACTGTAGAATCTGGGGAGCAGTTCTTC.

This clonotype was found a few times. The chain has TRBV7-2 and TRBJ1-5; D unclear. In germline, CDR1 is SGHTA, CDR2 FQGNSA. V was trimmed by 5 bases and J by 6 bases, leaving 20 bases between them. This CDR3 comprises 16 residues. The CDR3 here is CASSPGGTPGSQPQHF. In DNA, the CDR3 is TGTGCCAGCAGCCCTGGTGGAACACCTGGGAGTCAGCCCCAGCATTTT.

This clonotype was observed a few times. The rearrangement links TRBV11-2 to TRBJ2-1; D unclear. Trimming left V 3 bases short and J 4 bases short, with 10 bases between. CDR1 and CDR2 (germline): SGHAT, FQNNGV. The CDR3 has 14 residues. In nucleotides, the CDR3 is TGTGCCAGCAGCTTGAAAACGGCATACAATGAGCAGTTCTTC. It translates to CASSLKTAYNEQFF.

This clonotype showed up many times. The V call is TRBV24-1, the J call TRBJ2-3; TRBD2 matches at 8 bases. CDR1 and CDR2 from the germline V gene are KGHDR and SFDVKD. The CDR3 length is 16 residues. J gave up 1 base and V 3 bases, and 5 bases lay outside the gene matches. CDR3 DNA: TGTGCCACCAGTGATCAGCGGGAGTCTGGCACAGATACGCAGTATTTT. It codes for CATSDQRESGTDTQYF.

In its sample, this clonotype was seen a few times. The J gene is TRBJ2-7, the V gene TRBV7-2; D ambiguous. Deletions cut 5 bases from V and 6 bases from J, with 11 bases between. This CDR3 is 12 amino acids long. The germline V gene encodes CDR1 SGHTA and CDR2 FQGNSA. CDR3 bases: TGTGCCAGCAGCCCAGGCTGGGGCGAGCAGTACTTC. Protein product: CASSPGWGEQYF.

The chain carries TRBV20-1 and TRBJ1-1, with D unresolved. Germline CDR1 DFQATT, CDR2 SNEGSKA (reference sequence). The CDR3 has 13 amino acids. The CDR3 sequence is CRGRGRLNTEAFF. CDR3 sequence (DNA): TGCAGGGGAAGAGGGAGGCTTAACACTGAAGCTTTCTTT.